This record concerns one TCR beta chain sequence. Its antigen is not identified. The sample comes from a study of CD8+CD57+ T cells in acquired aplastic anemia. Study background: Roughly 3 ug was the average amount of DNA from sorted CD4+ and CD8+ cells.

Trimming pared 8 bases from V and 1 base from J, leaving 7 bases between. This CDR3 has 12 amino acids. CDR1 is ENHRY and CDR2 is SYGVKD in the germline V gene. The template used for profiling TCR beta VDJ and CDR3 was genomic DNA. In TCRdb, the reads were re-called with MiXCR into one record per CDR3 protein. The profile shows roughly 190,000 distinct CDR3 sequences, 54% of them singletons. Notes on the study in general: Patients showed no significant difference from controls in CD8+ Simpson's diversity.

Sequencing was done on a sample of sorted CD4+, CD8+, or CD8+CD57+ T cells (not recorded which) from PBMCs. The sequence came from a human donor in good health, serving as a control. This chain uses TRBV10-3 with TRBJ2-3, with unresolved D. The CDR3 is CAIGGRTDTQYF. CDR3 sequence (DNA): TGTGCCATCGGCGGCCGCACAGATACGCAGTATTTT.